This TCR beta chain comes out of a study of shared clonotypes between healthy human individuals (dated by TCRdb to 2019 to 2021). Notes on the research overall: A couple of women and three men aged 18 to 49 years were included in the cohort. Leukapheresis yielded between about 0.94 and 8.9 billion PBMCs per donor. Libraries were prepared and TCR repertoires were sequenced by different laboratories using diverse techniques, in order to increase sequencing depth and limit assay-specific biases. To estimate repertoire size and how much clonotypes are shared between individuals, the study performed deep sequencing of blood TCR repertoires from roughly five healthy adults. Per donor, three plates each were used for CD4 naive and CD4 memory, two for CD8 naive, and one for CD8 memory. Study-wide conclusions, independent of this receptor: Based on pairwise subsampling, the degree of clonotype sharing among donors was expected to be affected by sequencing depth. When a handful of donors were compared, the shared fraction of clonotypes was roughly 4.8% for naive CD4, about 4% for naive CD8, roughly 2.3% for memory CD4, and roughly 0.43% for memory CD8. Because the study included only a small number of donors, the genetic and exposure-history diversity represented was limited. Incomplete sequencing was indicated by rarefaction of sorted-subset datasets, despite the large sequencing depth. Compared with non-shared clonotypes, the clonotypes found in all four sorted-subset donors had higher generation probabilities. Naive subsets generally had larger estimated clonotype richness than memory subsets did. Sampling was restricted to blood, and TCR repertoires in tissue are likely to differ from TCR repertoires in blood.

The donors were healthy, HIV-negative adults who had no recently reported acute infections or vaccinations. All donors were Caucasian adults living in Nashville, Tennessee, USA. CD4+ T cells were enriched by magnetic negative selection; naive cells were then positively selected on CD45RA, and the negative fraction formed the memory subset. Blood was collected by leukapheresis, and PBMCs were isolated by Ficoll-Histopaque density gradient centrifugation and then cryopreserved in liquid nitrogen vapor phase. Analytical flow cytometry was used to check the purity and quantity of each magnetically sorted T cell population. Genomic DNA was isolated from each sorted fraction and quantified by UV absorbance on a Nanodrop 2000c. Using the deep immunoSEQ assay, TCR CDR3 regions were amplified from genomic DNA by multiplex PCR. Genomic DNA extracted from each cell subset was distributed evenly over all wells of several immunoSEQ 96-well plates, and each plate served as one replicate. For sorted subsets, each replicate PCR was loaded with about 200 ng genomic DNA, equivalent to some 27,000 T cell genomes. The purified libraries were quantified using a Qubit 3.0 fluorometer, sized with a Bioanalyzer 2100, and then quantified again using the KAPA Library Quantification kit. Each immunoSEQ 96-well plate was sequenced on its own single-read 150-cycle Illumina NextSeq 550 flow cell. As for the original processing: Because only junctional sequences without quality scores were contained in the immunoSEQ output, filtering matching that applied to full-length reads could not be performed. Sequences were annotated with PyIR, a Python wrapper for IgBLAST v1.9, using IMGT germline references to assign V/J genes and CDR3. Any read was removed if the V/J assignment was weak (E-value above 1e-6), the CDR3 was missing, or the read contained stop codons, out-of-frame junctions, or ambiguous translated residues. V3J clonotypes were defined by identical inferred V gene, J gene, and CDR3 amino acid sequence. Percentage overlap between repertoires was computed as shared unique clonotypes divided by the size of the smaller repertoire. RTK rarefaction, the Chao1 estimator, and Recon v2.1 estimates of unobserved clonotypes were used to assess repertoire richness. Generation probabilities were computed with OLGA for all TCRbeta clonotypes obtained by the gDNA method from several donors. Not all clones reach the TCRdb copy of this immuneACCESS table, which keeps in-frame sequences only. Checked studies attribute under half of the gap to unresolved V genes and leave the rest unexplained. That table furnishes V, J and clone size, whereas the DNA furnished D and trimming. The sample profile shows over a million clones; around 76% of them were found once. The ten largest clonotypes hold 1.2% to 1.5% of the sample.

This clone occurred once. The target of this receptor is not known. One base away there is no much larger clone; base qualities are not given. For this chain, trimming is 4 bases at the V end and 3 bases at the J end, and the number of junction bases without a gene match is 10. The CDR3, cysteine through phenylalanine, is 16 amino acids long. Left in the record is the CDR3 DNA by itself, 48 bases read in frame from the first base. According to the germline V gene, CDR1 reads MGHRA and CDR2 reads YSYEKL. The origin of this receptor is a man between 18 and 35 years old in good health. The chain is assembled from TRBV4-1 and TRBJ2-7; TRBD1 agrees with 9 junctional bases. Material: memory CD4+ T cells sorted from blood. Per the publication, the cell subset or site label means: CD45RA-negative fraction. The CDR3 loop reads CASSRIGTGFVYEQYF. Read as DNA, the sequence is TGCGCCAGCAGCCGGATAGGGACAGGGTTTGTCTACGAGCAGTACTTC.